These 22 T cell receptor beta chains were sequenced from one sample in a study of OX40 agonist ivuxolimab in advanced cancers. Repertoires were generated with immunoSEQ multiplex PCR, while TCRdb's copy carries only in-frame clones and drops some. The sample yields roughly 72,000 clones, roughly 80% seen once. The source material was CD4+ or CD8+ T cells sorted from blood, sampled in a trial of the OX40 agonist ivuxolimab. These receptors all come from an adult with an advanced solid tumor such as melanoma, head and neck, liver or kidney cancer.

DNA of the CDR3: TGTGCCAGCAGCCCGGACAGAGGAAACACCATATATTTT. Amino acids: CASSPDRGNTIYF. The chain couples TRBV7-3 to TRBJ1-3; a weak D match, TRBD1 (6 bases). The CDR3 contains 13 residues. Looked up from germline, CDR1 is SGHTA and CDR2 is FQGTGA. V shed 5 bases and J shed 4 bases, with 9 bases lying between them.

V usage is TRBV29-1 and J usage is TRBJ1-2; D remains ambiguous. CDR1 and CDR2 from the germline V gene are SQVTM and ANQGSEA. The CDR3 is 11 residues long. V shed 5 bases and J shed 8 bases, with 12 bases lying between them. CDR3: CSVYSMRGYTF. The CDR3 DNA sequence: TGCAGCGTTTATTCCATGCGAGGCTACACCTTC.

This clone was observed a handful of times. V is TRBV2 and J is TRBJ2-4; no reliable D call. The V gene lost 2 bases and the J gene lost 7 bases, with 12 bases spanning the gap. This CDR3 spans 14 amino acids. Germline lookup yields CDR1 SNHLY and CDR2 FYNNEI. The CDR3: CASSERHLDNIQYF. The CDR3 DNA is TGTGCCAGCAGTGAACGGCACCTAGACAACATTCAGTACTTC.

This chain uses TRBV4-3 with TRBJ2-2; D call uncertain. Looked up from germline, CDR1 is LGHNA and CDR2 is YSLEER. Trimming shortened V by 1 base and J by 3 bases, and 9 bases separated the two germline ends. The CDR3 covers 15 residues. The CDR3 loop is CASSQVGFYTGELFF. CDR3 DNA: TGCGCCAGCAGCCAAGTAGGTTTCTACACCGGGGAGCTGTTTTTT.

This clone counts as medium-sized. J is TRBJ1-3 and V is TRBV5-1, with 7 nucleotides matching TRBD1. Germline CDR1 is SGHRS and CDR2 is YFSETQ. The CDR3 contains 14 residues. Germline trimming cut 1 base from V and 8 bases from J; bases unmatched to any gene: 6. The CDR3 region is CASSLRQGLDTIYF. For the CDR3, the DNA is TGCGCCAGCAGCTTGAGACAGGGCCTGGACACCATATATTTT.

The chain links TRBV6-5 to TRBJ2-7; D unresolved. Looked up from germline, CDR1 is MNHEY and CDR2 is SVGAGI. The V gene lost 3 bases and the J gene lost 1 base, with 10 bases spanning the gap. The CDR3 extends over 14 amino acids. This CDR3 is CASSYALVSYEQYF. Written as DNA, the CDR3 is TGTGCCAGCAGTTATGCGTTGGTGTCCTACGAGCAGTACTTC.

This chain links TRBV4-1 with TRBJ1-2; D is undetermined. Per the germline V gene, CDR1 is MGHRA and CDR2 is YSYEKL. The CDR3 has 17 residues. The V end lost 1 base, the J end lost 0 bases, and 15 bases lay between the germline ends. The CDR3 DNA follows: TGCGCCAGCAGCCAAGCCCCTGCAGCCCTAACTAACTATGGCTACACCTTC. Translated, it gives CASSQAPAALTNYGYTF.

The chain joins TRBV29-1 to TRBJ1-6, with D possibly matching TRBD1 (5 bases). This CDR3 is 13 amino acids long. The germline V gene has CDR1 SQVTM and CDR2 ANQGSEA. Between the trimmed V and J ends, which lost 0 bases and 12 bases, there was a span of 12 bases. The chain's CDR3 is CSVEDSAGGPLHF. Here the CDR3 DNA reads TGCAGCGTTGAAGATTCGGCGGGGGGACCCCTCCACTTT.

DNA for the CDR3: TGTGCCAGCAGCCCTTTAGGACTAGCGGGCAATGAGCAGTTCTTC. Translated: CASSPLGLAGNEQFF. V is TRBV5-4 and J is TRBJ2-1, with 11 positions matching TRBD2. Trimming cost V 4 bases and J 6 bases; bases outside gene matches: 6. The CDR3 runs 15 residues. Germline CDR1 and CDR2: SGHNT and YYREEE (reference sequence).

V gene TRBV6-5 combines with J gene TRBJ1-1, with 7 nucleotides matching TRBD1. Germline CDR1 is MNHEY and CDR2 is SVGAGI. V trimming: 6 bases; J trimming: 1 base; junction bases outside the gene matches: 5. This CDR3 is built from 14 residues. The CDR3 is CASRTGVGNTEAFF. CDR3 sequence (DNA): TGTGCCAGCAGAACAGGGGTAGGGAACACTGAAGCTTTCTTT.

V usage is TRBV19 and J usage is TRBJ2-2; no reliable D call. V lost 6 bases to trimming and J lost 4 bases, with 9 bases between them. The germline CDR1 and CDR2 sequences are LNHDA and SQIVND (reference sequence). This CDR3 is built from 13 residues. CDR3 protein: CASSQSLTGELFF. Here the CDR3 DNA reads TGTGCCAGTAGCCAGTCTCTCACCGGGGAGCTGTTTTTT.

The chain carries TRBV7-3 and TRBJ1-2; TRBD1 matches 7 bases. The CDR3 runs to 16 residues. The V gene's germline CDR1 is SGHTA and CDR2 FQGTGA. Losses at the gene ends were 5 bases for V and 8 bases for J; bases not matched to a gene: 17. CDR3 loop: CASSLNPGQNSLGYTF. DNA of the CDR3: TGTGCCAGCAGCCTAAATCCGGGACAGAACTCCTTAGGCTACACCTTC.

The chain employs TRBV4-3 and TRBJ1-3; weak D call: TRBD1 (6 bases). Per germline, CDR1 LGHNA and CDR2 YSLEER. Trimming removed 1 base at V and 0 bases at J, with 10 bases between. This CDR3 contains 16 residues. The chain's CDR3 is CASSQGQVGSGNTIYF. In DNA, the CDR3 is TGCGCCAGCAGCCAAGGACAGGTCGGCTCTGGAAACACCATATATTTT.

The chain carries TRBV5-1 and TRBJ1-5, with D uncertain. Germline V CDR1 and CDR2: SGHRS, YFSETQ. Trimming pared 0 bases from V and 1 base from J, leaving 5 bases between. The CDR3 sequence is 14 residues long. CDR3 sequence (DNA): TGCGCCAGCAGCTTGGAAGGGAGCAATCAGCCCCAGCATTTT. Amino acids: CASSLEGSNQPQHF.

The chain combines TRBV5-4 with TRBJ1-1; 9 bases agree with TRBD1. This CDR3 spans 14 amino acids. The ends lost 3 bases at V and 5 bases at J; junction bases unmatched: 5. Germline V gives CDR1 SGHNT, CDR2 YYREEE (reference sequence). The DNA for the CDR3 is TGTGCCAGCAGCTATGGGACAGGGAGGACTGAAGCTTTCTTT. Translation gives CASSYGTGRTEAFF.

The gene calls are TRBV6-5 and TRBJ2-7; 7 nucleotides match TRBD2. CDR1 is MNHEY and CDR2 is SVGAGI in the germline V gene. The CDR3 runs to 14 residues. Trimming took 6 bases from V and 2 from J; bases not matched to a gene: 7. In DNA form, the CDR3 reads TGTGCCAGCAGCCGGGGAGCGGGGACCTACGAGCAGTACTTC. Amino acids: CASSRGAGTYEQYF.

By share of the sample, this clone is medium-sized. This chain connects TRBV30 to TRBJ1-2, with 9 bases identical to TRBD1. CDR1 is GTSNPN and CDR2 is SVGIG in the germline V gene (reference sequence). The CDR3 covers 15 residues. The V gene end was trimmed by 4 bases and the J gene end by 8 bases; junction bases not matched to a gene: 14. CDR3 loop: CAWTTITTGGHGYTF. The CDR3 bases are TGTGCCTGGACGACAATTACCACAGGGGGCCACGGCTACACCTTC.

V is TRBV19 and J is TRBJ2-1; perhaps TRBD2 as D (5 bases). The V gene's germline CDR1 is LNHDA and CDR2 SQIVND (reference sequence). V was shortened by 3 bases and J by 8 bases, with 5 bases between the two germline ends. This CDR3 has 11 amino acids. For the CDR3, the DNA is TGTGCCAGTAGTATCGGGGATGAGCAGTTCTTC. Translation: CASSIGDEQFF.

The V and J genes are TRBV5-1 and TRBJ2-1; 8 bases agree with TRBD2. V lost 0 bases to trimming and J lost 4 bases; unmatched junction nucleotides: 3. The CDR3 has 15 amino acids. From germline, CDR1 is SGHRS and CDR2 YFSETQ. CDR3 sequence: CASSLEAGVYNEQFF. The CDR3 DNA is TGCGCCAGCAGCTTGGAAGCGGGGGTTTACAATGAGCAGTTCTTC.

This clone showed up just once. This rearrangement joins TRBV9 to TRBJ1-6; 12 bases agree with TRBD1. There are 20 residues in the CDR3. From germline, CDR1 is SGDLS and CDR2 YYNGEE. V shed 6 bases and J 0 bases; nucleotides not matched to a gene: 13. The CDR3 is CASNTHRDRGQSSYNSPLHF. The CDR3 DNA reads TGTGCCAGCAACACTCACCGGGACAGGGGGCAGAGCTCCTATAATTCACCCCTCCACTTT.

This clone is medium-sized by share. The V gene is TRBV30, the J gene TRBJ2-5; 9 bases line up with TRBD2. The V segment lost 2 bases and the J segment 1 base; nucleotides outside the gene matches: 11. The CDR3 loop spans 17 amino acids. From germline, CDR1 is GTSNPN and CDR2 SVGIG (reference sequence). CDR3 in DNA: TGTGCCTGGAGTCGGATAGCGGGAGTTTTAAGCCAAGAGACCCAGTACTTC. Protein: CAWSRIAGVLSQETQYF.

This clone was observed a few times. CDR3 nucleotide sequence: TGTGCCAGCAGTCAGGAGTCCGATAACTATGGCTACACCTTC. This translates into CASSQESDNYGYTF. The chain couples TRBV2 to TRBJ1-2, with D hard to call. Germline values: CDR1 SNHLY, CDR2 FYNNEI. The CDR3 is made up of 14 amino acids. Trimming shortened V by 5 bases and J by 1 base, and 11 bases separated the two germline ends.